These 8 T cell receptor beta chains came from one sample sequenced in a study of response to subunit inactivated influenza vaccine. TCRdb redid the calling of the RT-PCR reads with MiXCR, one entry per CDR3 protein. The data contain some 570,000 distinct CDR3 sequences, 11% of them singletons. This sample also appeared in a second study, on T cells expressing NK-cell markers. This second study notes: Scientists made TCR beta cDNA using 5'RACE template switching with UMIs.

Source: PBMCs from blood, taken on the day of vaccination. The receptors shown here come from a man between 45 and 60 years old who received an inactivated influenza vaccine.

In its sample, this clonotype was seen many times. V is TRBV28 and J is TRBJ2-7; 7 bases are shared with TRBD1. The V gene's germline CDR1 is MDHEN and CDR2 SYDVKM. V lost 6 bases, J lost 6 bases, and 8 bases stayed unmatched. CDR3 length equals 13 residues. This CDR3 reads CASRRQGPLEQYF. The CDR3, as DNA: TGTGCCAGCAGGAGACAGGGACCCCTCGAGCAGTACTTC.

This chain links TRBV6-1 with TRBJ1-6; 10 bases align to TRBD1. The trim removed 5 bases at V and 10 bases at J, leaving 5 bases unmatched. The CDR3 length is 14 residues. Germline CDR1 reads MNHNS; CDR2 reads SASEGT. The chain's CDR3 is CASSLKGQGSPLHF. The CDR3 DNA follows: TGTGCCAGCAGTCTAAAGGGACAGGGGTCACCCCTCCACTTT.

This rearrangement joins TRBV30 to TRBJ1-6, with TRBD1 as a possible D gene (6 bases). CDR1 is GTSNPN, CDR2 SVGIG, per germline (reference sequence). The CDR3 extends over 16 amino acids. Trimming took off 2 bases at V and 3 bases at J, with 14 bases between the two ends. The CDR3 sequence: CAWSRLPRGYNSPLHF. DNA of the CDR3: TGTGCCTGGAGTCGCCTTCCCAGGGGCTATAATTCACCCCTCCACTTT.

This clonotype was seen more than once but under ten times. The rearrangement links TRBV28 to TRBJ2-1; D not resolved. V was clipped by 1 base and J by 5 bases, with 18 bases between them. CDR3 length: 17 residues. Per germline, CDR1 MDHEN and CDR2 SYDVKM. CDR3 DNA: TGTGCCAGCAGTTTATTAGATCCGAGACTCATAAACAATGAGCAGTTCTTC. This codes for CASSLLDPRLINNEQFF.

The V gene is TRBV12-3 or TRBV12-4, the J gene TRBJ2-1, with 9 bases lining up with TRBD2. V shed 6 bases and J 0 bases; nucleotides not matched to a gene: 6. The CDR3 totals 16 residues. This chain's CDR3 is CASSRGRASSYNEQFF. In DNA, the CDR3 is TGTGCCAGCAGCCGCGGGAGGGCCAGCTCCTACAATGAGCAGTTCTTC.

This clonotype was counted at least ten times. The J gene is TRBJ1-2, the V gene TRBV29-1; D is unresolved. The ends were cut back, 1 base at V and 7 bases at J, with 16 bases in the middle. CDR1 and CDR2 (germline): SQVTM, ANQGSEA. The CDR3 length is 14 residues. In DNA, the CDR3 is TGCAGCGTTGAAGGAGTGGAGCGGGCGGGTGGCTACACCTTC. This codes for CSVEGVERAGGYTF.

The chain is built from TRBV4-3 and TRBJ2-2, with TRBD1 identical over 8 bases. V was pared by 5 bases and J by 2 bases, with 10 bases of the junction left unmatched. CDR1 is LGHNA and CDR2 is YSLEER in the germline V gene. The CDR3 totals 17 residues. CDR3 region: CASSMGQGAANTGELFF. CDR3 in DNA: TGCGCCAGCAGCATGGGGCAGGGGGCTGCTAACACCGGGGAGCTGTTTTTT.

The chain recombines TRBV15 with TRBJ2-1; 9 bases are shared with TRBD2. The CDR3 loop spans 16 amino acids. V shed 5 bases, J shed 4 bases, and the junction held 9 bases outside the gene matches. CDR1 LNHNV and CDR2 YYDKDF come from the germline V gene (reference sequence). CDR3 coding DNA: TGTGCCACCAGCGGAGTGAATAGCGGGGGTTACAATGAGCAGTTCTTC. It encodes CATSGVNSGGYNEQFF.